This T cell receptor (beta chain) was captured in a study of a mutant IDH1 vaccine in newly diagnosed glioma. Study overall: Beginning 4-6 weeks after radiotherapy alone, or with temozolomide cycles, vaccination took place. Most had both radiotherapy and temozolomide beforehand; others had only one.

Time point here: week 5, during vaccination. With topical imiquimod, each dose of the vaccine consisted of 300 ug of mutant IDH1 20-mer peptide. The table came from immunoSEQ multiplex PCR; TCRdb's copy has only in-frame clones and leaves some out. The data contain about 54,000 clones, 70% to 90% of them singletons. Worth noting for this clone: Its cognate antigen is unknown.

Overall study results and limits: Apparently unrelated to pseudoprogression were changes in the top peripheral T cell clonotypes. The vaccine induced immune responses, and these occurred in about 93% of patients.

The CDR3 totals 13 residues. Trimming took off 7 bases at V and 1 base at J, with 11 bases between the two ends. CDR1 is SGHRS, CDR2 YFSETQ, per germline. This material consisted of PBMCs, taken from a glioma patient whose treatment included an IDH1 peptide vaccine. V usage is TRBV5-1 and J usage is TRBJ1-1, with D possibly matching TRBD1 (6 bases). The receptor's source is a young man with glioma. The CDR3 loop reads CASGLTGNTEAFF. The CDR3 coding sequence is TGCGCCAGCGGATTGACAGGGAACACTGAAGCTTTCTTT.